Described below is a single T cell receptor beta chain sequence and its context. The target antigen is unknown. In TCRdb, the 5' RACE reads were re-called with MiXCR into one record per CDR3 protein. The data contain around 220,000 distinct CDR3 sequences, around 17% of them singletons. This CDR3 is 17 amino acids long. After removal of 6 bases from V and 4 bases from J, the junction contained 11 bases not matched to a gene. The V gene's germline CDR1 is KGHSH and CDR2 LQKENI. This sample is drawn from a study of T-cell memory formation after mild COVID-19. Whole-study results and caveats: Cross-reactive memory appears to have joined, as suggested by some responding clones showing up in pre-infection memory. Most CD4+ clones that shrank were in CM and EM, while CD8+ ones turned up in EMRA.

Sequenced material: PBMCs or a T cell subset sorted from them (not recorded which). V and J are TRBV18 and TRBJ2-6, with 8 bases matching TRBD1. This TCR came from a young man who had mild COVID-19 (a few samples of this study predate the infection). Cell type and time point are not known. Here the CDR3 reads CASSPLPGTGGANVLTF. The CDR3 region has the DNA TGTGCCAGCTCCCCGTTGCCGGGGACAGGAGGGGCCAACGTCCTGACTTTC.